Listed below are T cell receptor beta chains from one sample, sequenced in a study of Graves' ophthalmopathy and Graves' hyperthyroidism. TCRdb reanalysed the multiplex PCR reads using MiXCR and keeps one entry per CDR3 protein. The sample holds under 200,000 distinct CDR3 sequences; around two fifths are singletons and the top ten take about 5.8%. Sequencing was carried out using peripheral blood. These receptors originate from a woman in her thirties or forties with Graves' ophthalmopathy. CDR3s include the opening cysteine and the closing phenylalanine or tryptophan. A D gene is named only where the DNA matches it firmly. Size values are once, few and many counts, or a class for expanded clones, and some rows have none.

clone_size j_call v_call d_call cdr3_aa cdr3_nt
many TRBJ1-3 TRBV19 . CASSTEPGNTIYF TGTGCCAGTTCAACAGAGCCTGGAAACACCATATATTTT
many TRBJ1-2 TRBV6-5 . CASSPGHPYGYTF TGTGCCAGCAGCCCGGGACATCCCTATGGCTACACCTTC
many TRBJ1-5 TRBV7-2 . CASSVGPTSNQPQHF TGTGCCAGCAGCGTCGGACCCACTAGCAATCAGCCCCAGCATTTT
many TRBJ1-1 TRBV27 . CASSLLGGNTEAFF TGTGCCAGCAGTTTATTGGGGGGGAACACTGAAGCTTTCTTT
many TRBJ1-2 TRBV10-3 . CAISGSPEDGYTF TGTGCCATCAGTGGGAGCCCCGAGGATGGCTACACCTTC
. TRBJ1-1 TRBV6-2/TRBV6-3 . CASSYVDGNTEAFF TGTGCCAGCAGTTACGTGGACGGAAACACTGAAGCTTTCTTT
many TRBJ1-1 TRBV7-2 TRBD1 CASSYVTGDGTEAFF TGTGCCAGCAGCTACGTTACAGGGGACGGCACTGAAGCTTTCTTT
. TRBJ2-7 TRBV6-1 . CASSEVAQIYEQYF TGTGCCAGCAGTGAAGTTGCCCAGATATACGAGCAGTACTTC
many TRBJ1-6 TRBV18 . CASSPLLRENSPLHF TGTGCCAGCTCACCCCTTCTAAGGGAGAACTCACCCCTCCACTTT
. TRBJ1-1 TRBV6-1 . CASSLDRFTEAFF TGTGCCAGCAGCCTTGACAGGTTCACTGAAGCTTTCTTT
. TRBJ2-2 TRBV30 . CAWSVRRDTGELFF TGTGCCTGGAGCGTCAGGCGCGACACCGGGGAGCTGTTTTTT
. TRBJ2-5 TRBV28 . CASSLSSYVLETQYF TGTGCCAGCAGTTTAAGCAGCTATGTATTGGAGACCCAGTACTTC
. TRBJ2-5 TRBV4-1 . CASSRGGTPHQETQYF TGCGCCAGCAGCCGCGGAGGGACACCCCACCAAGAGACCCAGTACTTC
. TRBJ1-1 TRBV19 TRBD1 CASSTRQGLRFF TGTGCCAGTAGTACTCGACAGGGTCTGCGTTTTTTT
. TRBJ2-7 TRBV4-1 . CASSQTASQNTKYEQYF TGCGCCAGCAGCCAGACAGCTAGCCAAAACACCAAATACGAGCAGTACTTC
. TRBJ2-7 TRBV6-1 TRBD1 CASSEDRGIFYEQYF TGTGCCAGCAGTGAAGACAGGGGGATCTTCTACGAGCAGTACTTC
. TRBJ2-5 TRBV12-3/TRBV12-4 . CASSLPATQETQYF TGTGCCAGCAGTTTACCGGCGACTCAAGAGACCCAGTACTTC
. TRBJ1-2 TRBV28 . CASLDIFRNYGYTF TGTGCCAGCTTGGACATATTTAGGAACTATGGCTACACCTTC
. TRBJ1-2 TRBV11-2 TRBD1 CASSVDQGAAGYTF TGTGCCAGCAGCGTCGACCAGGGGGCGGCTGGCTACACCTTC
many TRBJ2-7 TRBV19 . CATSGETYEQYF TGTGCCACGTCAGGGGAGACCTACGAGCAGTACTTC
. TRBJ2-5 TRBV6-2/TRBV6-3 TRBD2 CAAEPSGTETQYF TGTGCCGCGGAGCCAAGCGGGACGGAGACCCAGTACTTC
. TRBJ2-7 TRBV9 . CASSVGQDPTYEQYF TGTGCCAGCAGCGTCGGACAAGATCCTACCTACGAGCAGTACTTC
. TRBJ2-7 TRBV12-3/TRBV12-4 TRBD2 CASSLSPSGSYEQYF TGTGCCAGCAGTTTATCCCCTAGCGGGTCCTACGAGCAGTACTTC
. TRBJ1-1 TRBV6-1 . CASRSQGPDEAFF TGTGCCAGCAGATCCCAGGGTCCGGATGAAGCTTTCTTT
many TRBJ2-7 TRBV7-2 . CASSFGPLWQYF TGTGCCAGCAGCTTTGGACCCCTATGGCAGTACTTC
few TRBJ2-7 TRBV6-1 . CASSEARDIDEQYF TGTGCCAGCAGTGAAGCGAGGGATATCGACGAGCAGTACTTC
many TRBJ1-1 TRBV27 . CASKLWTDAPEAFF TGTGCCAGTAAGCTATGGACGGATGCCCCTGAAGCTTTCTTT
many TRBJ2-7 TRBV30 . CAWSGQTINYEQYF TGTGCCTGGAGTGGACAGACAATTAACTACGAGCAGTACTTC
many TRBJ2-5 TRBV6-5 . CASSLWGPETQYF TGTGCCAGCAGCCTCTGGGGGCCAGAGACCCAGTACTTC
once TRBJ1-2 TRBV6-1 . CASSEDSIFGYTF TGTGCCAGCAGTGAGGACAGTATCTTTGGCTACACCTTC
. TRBJ2-7 TRBV6-5 TRBD2 CASSYSVRTSGTYEQYF TGTGCCAGCAGTTACTCTGTCCGGACTAGCGGGACCTACGAGCAGTACTTC
. TRBJ1-2 TRBV7-9 TRBD1 CASIRDREGYTF TGTGCCAGCATCCGGGACAGGGAAGGCTACACCTTC
. TRBJ2-5 TRBV27 . CASSSDSPTTQETQYF TGTGCCAGCAGTTCGGACAGCCCTACGACCCAAGAGACCCAGTACTTC
. TRBJ2-7 TRBV13 TRBD2 CASSFGLAGPTYEQYF TGTGCCAGCAGCTTCGGACTAGCGGGACCAACCTACGAGCAGTACTTC
. TRBJ1-1 TRBV6-1 TRBD1 CASKMGQQNTEAFF TGTGCCAGCAAAATGGGACAGCAGAACACTGAAGCTTTCTTT
. TRBJ2-5 TRBV7-2 TRBD2 CASSLKGLAPRNF TGTGCCAGCAGCTTAAAAGGACTAGCGCCTAGGAACTTC
many TRBJ1-3 TRBV19 . CASSPQTGNTIYF TGTGCCAGTAGTCCCCAGACTGGAAACACCATATATTTT
. TRBJ2-7 TRBV7-2 TRBD1 CASSPDRSNNYEQYF TGTGCCAGCAGCCCGGACAGGTCTAATAACTACGAGCAGTACTTC
. TRBJ1-1 TRBV12-3/TRBV12-4 . CANSPVQGGRTEAFF TGTGCCAACAGCCCAGTCCAGGGAGGTAGGACTGAAGCTTTCTTT
. TRBJ2-5 TRBV11-1 TRBD2 CASRGLALETQYF TGTGCCAGCAGGGGACTAGCGCTAGAGACCCAGTACTTC
many TRBJ2-5 TRBV19 TRBD2 CASSGLAGSRPQYF TGTGCCAGTAGCGGACTAGCGGGGTCCAGGCCCCAGTACTTC
many TRBJ2-5 TRBV28 TRBD2 CASRTRGAGGQETQYF TGTGCCAGCAGGACCCGAGGAGCGGGGGGACAAGAGACCCAGTACTTC
many TRBJ2-5 TRBV20-1 . CSARDIIETQYF TGCAGTGCTAGGGACATTATCGAGACCCAGTACTTC
many TRBJ1-6 TRBV11-2 TRBD1 CASSLPQGAVTSRLHF TGTGCCAGCAGCCTACCACAGGGGGCAGTCACTTCGCGCCTCCACTTT
many TRBJ1-2 TRBV20-1 . CSARSRLNYGYTF TGCAGTGCTAGGTCACGGTTAAACTATGGCTACACCTTC
few TRBJ1-2 TRBV27 . CASSSLTGANYGYTF TGTGCCAGCAGTTCCCTGACGGGGGCAAACTATGGCTACACCTTC
many TRBJ1-1 TRBV15 . CATSSAREDTEAFF TGTGCCACCAGCAGTGCCCGAGAGGACACTGAAGCTTTCTTT
. TRBJ1-1 TRBV6-2/TRBV6-3 . CASSAGGRTEAFF TGTGCCAGCAGTGCGGGAGGGCGGACTGAAGCTTTCTTT
. TRBJ2-7 TRBV10-3 TRBD1 CAIRRTGESYEQYF TGTGCCATCAGGAGGACAGGGGAATCCTACGAGCAGTACTTC
many TRBJ1-2 TRBV3-1 TRBD1 CASSQDPGGGYTF TGTGCCAGCAGCCAAGATCCAGGGGGAGGCTACACCTTC
. TRBJ2-2 TRBV28 . CASTLLGYTGELFF TGTGCCAGCACCCTCTTGGGCTACACCGGGGAGCTGTTTTTT